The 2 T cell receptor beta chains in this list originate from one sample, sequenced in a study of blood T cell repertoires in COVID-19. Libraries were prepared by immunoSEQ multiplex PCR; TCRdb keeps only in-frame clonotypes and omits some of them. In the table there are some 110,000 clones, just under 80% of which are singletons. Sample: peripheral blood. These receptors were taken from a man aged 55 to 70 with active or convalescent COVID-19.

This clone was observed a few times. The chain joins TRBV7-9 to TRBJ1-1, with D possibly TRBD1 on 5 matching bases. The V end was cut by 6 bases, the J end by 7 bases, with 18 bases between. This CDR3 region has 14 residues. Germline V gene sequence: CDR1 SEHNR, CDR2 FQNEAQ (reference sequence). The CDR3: CASRVPRATDEAFF. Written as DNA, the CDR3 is TGTGCCAGCAGGGTTCCCAGGGCCACGGATGAAGCTTTCTTT.

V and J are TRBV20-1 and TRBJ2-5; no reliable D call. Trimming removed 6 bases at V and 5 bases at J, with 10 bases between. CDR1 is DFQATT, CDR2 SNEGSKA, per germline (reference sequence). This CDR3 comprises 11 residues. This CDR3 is CSALPQETQYF. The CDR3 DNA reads TGCAGTGCCCTGCCCCAGGAGACCCAGTACTTC.